This T cell receptor (beta chain) was observed in a study of OX40 agonist ivuxolimab in advanced cancers. The table came from immunoSEQ multiplex PCR; TCRdb's copy has only in-frame clones and leaves some out. Of about 45,000 clones listed, roughly 80% are singletons. This clone was found a few times. V dropped 3 bases and J dropped 5; count of bases not matched to a gene: 5. The CDR3 has 14 residues. CDR1 is MDHEN, CDR2 SYDVKM, per germline. The receptor's source is an adult with an advanced solid tumor such as melanoma, head and neck, liver or kidney cancer. The chain couples TRBV28 to TRBJ1-1; 8 bases line up with TRBD1. The sample in question was CD4+ or CD8+ T cells sorted from blood, obtained in a trial of the OX40 agonist ivuxolimab. The CDR3 nucleotides are TGTGCCAGCAGTTTCGCAGGGGGCTATACTGAAGCTTTCTTT. Its translation is CASSFAGGYTEAFF.